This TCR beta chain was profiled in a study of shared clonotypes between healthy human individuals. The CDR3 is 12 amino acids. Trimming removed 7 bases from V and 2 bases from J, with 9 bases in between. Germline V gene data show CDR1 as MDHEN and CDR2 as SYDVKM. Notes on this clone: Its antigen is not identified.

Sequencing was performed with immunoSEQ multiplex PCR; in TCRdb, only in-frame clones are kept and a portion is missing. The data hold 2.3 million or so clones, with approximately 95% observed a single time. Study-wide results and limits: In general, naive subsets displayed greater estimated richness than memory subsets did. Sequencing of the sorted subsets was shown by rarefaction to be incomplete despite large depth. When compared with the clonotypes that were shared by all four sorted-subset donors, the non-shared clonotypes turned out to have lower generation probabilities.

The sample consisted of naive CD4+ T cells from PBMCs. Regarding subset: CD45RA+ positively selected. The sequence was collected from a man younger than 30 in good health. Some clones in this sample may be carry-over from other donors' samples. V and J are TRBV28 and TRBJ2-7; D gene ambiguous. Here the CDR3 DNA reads TGTGCCAGCACAACCGCCCCCTACGAGCAGTACTTC. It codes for CASTTAPYEQYF.